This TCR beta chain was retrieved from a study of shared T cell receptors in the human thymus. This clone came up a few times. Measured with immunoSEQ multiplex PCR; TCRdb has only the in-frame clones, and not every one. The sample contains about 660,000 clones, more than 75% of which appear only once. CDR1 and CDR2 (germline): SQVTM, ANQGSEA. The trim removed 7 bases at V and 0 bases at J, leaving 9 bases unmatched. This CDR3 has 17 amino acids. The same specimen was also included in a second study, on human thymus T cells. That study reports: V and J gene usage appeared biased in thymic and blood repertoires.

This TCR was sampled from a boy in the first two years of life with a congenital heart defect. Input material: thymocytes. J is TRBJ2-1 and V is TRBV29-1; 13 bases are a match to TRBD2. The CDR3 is CSDRLAGGSSSYNEQFF. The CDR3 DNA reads TGCAGCGACCGACTAGCGGGAGGTTCGAGCTCCTACAATGAGCAGTTCTTC.